Listed below are T cell receptor beta chains from one sample, sequenced in a study of cytomegalovirus exposure and HLA in healthy donors. Method: immunoSEQ multiplex PCR; TCRdb's copy keeps in-frame clones and lacks some. The table lists 150,000 or so clones, with approximately 1.6% in the top ten. The sequencing sample was made of PBMCs. The receptor source for this set is a woman aged 40 to 50 in good health and CMV-seropositive. CDR3s include the opening cysteine and the closing phenylalanine or tryptophan. D genes are given only for firm matches.

D	J	V	DNA	CDR3
TRBD1	TRBJ1-3	TRBV7-9	TGTGCCAGCAGCTTCCTCACAGGGGCTGGAAACACCATATATTTT	CASSFLTGAGNTIYF
TRBD1	TRBJ1-4	TRBV19	TGTGCCAGCCAAGGGGGAGCAGGGGGCGAAAAACTGTTTTTT	CASQGGAGGEKLFF
-	TRBJ2-7	TRBV5-1	TGCGCCAGCAGCTTGGACGGGGGCTACGAGCAGTACTTC	CASSLDGGYEQYF
TRBD1	TRBJ1-2	TRBV18	TGTGCCAGCTCACCGATGACAGGGTCGGATGGCTACACCTTC	CASSPMTGSDGYTF
TRBD2	TRBJ2-7	TRBV7-9	TGTGCCAGCACCCAGCGGGGAGGGAATGATCCCTACGAGCAGTACTTC	CASTQRGGNDPYEQYF
TRBD2	TRBJ2-1	TRBV5-1	TGCGCCAGCAGCCCGGGACTAGCGGGGGGGTTCCACAATCATGAGCAGTTCTTC	CASSPGLAGGFHNHEQFF
-	TRBJ1-3	TRBV28	TGTGCCAGCAGTCCCCGAGCAACAGGGCCTGGAAACACCATATATTTT	CASSPRATGPGNTIYF
-	TRBJ2-7	TRBV28	TGTGCCAGCCATAAGACAGGAGTATCCTACGAGCAGTACTTC	CASHKTGVSYEQYF
TRBD1	TRBJ1-5	TRBV28	TGTGCCAGCAGTAACAGGGGGTTCAATCAGCCCCAGCATTTT	CASSNRGFNQPQHF
-	TRBJ1-5	TRBV18	TGTGCCAGCTCACTAGGGTCAGGGCAAAATCAGCCCCAGCATTTT	CASSLGSGQNQPQHF
-	TRBJ1-1	TRBV27	TGTGCCAGCAGAGATACAGGAAACACTGAAGCTTTCTTT	CASRDTGNTEAFF
-	TRBJ1-2	TRBV28	TGTGCCATCATTGGACAGAACTATGGCTACACCTTC	CAIIGQNYGYTF
-	TRBJ2-5	TRBV10-3	TGTGCCATCAGTGAGCTGACAGACCAAGAGACCCAGTACTTC	CAISELTDQETQYF
TRBD1	TRBJ1-3	TRBV7-9	TGTGCCAGCAGCGGCAGTCCCGGGACAGGGTTAGGAAACACCATATATTTT	CASSGSPGTGLGNTIYF
TRBD1	TRBJ1-1	TRBV29-1	TGCAGCGCCAGGACAGGCGGCACTGAAGCTTTCTTT	CSARTGGTEAFF
-	TRBJ1-2	TRBV29-1	TGCAGCACGACAGAAAACTATGGCTACACCTTC	CSTTENYGYTF
TRBD2	TRBJ2-5	TRBV11-2	TGTGCCAGCAGCGGCGGGACTAGCGGGAGTGGAGAGACCCAGTACTTC	CASSGGTSGSGETQYF
-	TRBJ1-1	TRBV18	TGTGCCAGCTCACCCGGTACTGAAGCTTTCTTT	CASSPGTEAFF
TRBD1	TRBJ2-7	TRBV4-1	TGCGCCAGCAGCCCTATTTACAGGGGGCTAAACGAGCAGTACTTC	CASSPIYRGLNEQYF
-	TRBJ1-1	TRBV19	TGTGCCAGTAGTAATTGGGCCACTGAAGCTTTCTTT	CASSNWATEAFF
-	TRBJ2-2	TRBV6-6	TGTGCCACCCGTGACACCGGGGAGCTGTTTTTT	CATRDTGELFF
-	TRBJ2-1	TRBV9	TGTGCCAGCAGCACTAGCTATACCTACAATGAGCAGTTCTTC	CASSTSYTYNEQFF
TRBD1	TRBJ2-5	TRBV7-9	TGTGCCAGCAGCGGGGGACAGTACCAAGAGACCCAGTACTTC	CASSGGQYQETQYF
-	TRBJ2-1	TRBV5-4	TGTGCCAGCAGCTCACCCCGGACGGCGGGGGCGGATGAGCAGTTCTTC	CASSSPRTAGADEQFF
-	TRBJ1-4	TRBV7-8	TGTGCCAGCAGCTCCCGTGCGGTTGGTGAAAAACTGTTTTTT	CASSSRAVGEKLFF
-	TRBJ2-5	TRBV20-1	TGCAGTGCGGCACAAGAGACCCAGTACTTC	CSAAQETQYF
-	TRBJ2-3	TRBV11-2	TGTGCCAGCAGCCAGGGACTCCCCTTTGGGGATACGCAGTATTTT	CASSQGLPFGDTQYF
TRBD2	TRBJ2-7	TRBV28	TGTGCCAGCAGCCCGAGCGGGAGCGCACCCTACGAGCAGTACTTC	CASSPSGSAPYEQYF
TRBD2	TRBJ2-5	TRBV6-1	TGTGCCAGCAGTGGACAATCAGGACTAGCCGGGGAGACCCAGTACTTC	CASSGQSGLAGETQYF
-	TRBJ1-5	TRBV11-2	TGTGCCAGCAGTGGACAGATAGATCAGCCCCAGCATTTT	CASSGQIDQPQHF
TRBD2	TRBJ2-1	TRBV25-1	TGTGCCAGCGGCGGGAGGGCAGGGTACAATGAGCAGTTCTTC	CASGGRAGYNEQFF
-	TRBJ2-7	TRBV4-1	TGCGCCAGCAGCCAAAGAGGCGAGCAGTACTTC	CASSQRGEQYF
TRBD1	TRBJ2-6	TRBV5-4	TGTGCCAGCAGCGCCGGGACAGGCTTTCGGGCCAACGTCCTGACTTTC	CASSAGTGFRANVLTF
-	TRBJ2-2	TRBV27	TGTGCCAGCAGAGCAGGGTTGTTGAACACCGGGGAGCTGTTTTTT	CASRAGLLNTGELFF
-	TRBJ1-1	TRBV6-5	TGTGCCAGCAGACAGCTGAACACTGAAGCTTTCTTT	CASRQLNTEAFF
TRBD2	TRBJ2-3	TRBV28	TGTGCCAGCAGTTTGCAGGGACTAGTGGGAGATACGCAGTATTTT	CASSLQGLVGDTQYF
TRBD1	TRBJ2-7	TRBV6-1	TGTGCCAGCAGAATTTCACAGGGGGCTGGAGGTGAGCAGTACTTC	CASRISQGAGGEQYF
-	TRBJ2-7	TRBV4-2	TGTGCCAGCAGCCAAGAAGGCAGGGGAAGCTCCTACGAGCAGTACTTC	CASSQEGRGSSYEQYF
TRBD2	TRBJ2-1	TRBV28	TGTGCCAGCAGTTTAGTTAGCGGGGGCTACAATGAGCAGTTCTTC	CASSLVSGGYNEQFF
-	TRBJ1-3	TRBV11-2	TGTGCCAGCAGCTTAGATTTTTGGACAGTCGATGGAAACACCATATATTTT	CASSLDFWTVDGNTIYF
TRBD2	TRBJ2-2	TRBV6-4	TGTGCCAGCAGTGTGGCTAGCGGGCGTGCCGGGGAGCTGTTTTTT	CASSVASGRAGELFF
-	TRBJ1-1	TRBV29-1	TGCAGCGTCCGGGACACAATGAACACTGAAGCTTTCTTT	CSVRDTMNTEAFF
-	TRBJ2-1	TRBV28	TGTGCCAGCAGTTACAGGGAGAATGAGCAGTTCTTC	CASSYRENEQFF
TRBD2	TRBJ2-5	TRBV5-6	TGTGCCAGCAGCTTTGTTACGGGGACTAGCGGTCAAGAGACCCAGTACTTC	CASSFVTGTSGQETQYF
TRBD2	TRBJ2-2	TRBV7-7	TGTGCTAGCAGCTTAGCTAGCGGGAGAGATATTTCCGGGGAGCTGTTTTTT	CASSLASGRDISGELFF
TRBD2	TRBJ2-3	TRBV18	TGTGCCAGCTCACCAGCGGGAGTGGGGACAGATACGCAGTATTTT	CASSPAGVGTDTQYF
-	TRBJ2-7	TRBV18	TGTGCCAGCTCACCACCGCTAGGGGGTAAACAAGAGCAGTACTTC	CASSPPLGGKQEQYF
-	TRBJ2-7	TRBV11-2	TGTGCCAGCAGCTTAAGCGGCGCGAACCCCTACGAGCAGTACTTC	CASSLSGANPYEQYF
-	TRBJ2-4	TRBV7-9	TGTGCCAGCAGCGGGGACCGGGAGAAAAACATTCAGTACTTC	CASSGDREKNIQYF